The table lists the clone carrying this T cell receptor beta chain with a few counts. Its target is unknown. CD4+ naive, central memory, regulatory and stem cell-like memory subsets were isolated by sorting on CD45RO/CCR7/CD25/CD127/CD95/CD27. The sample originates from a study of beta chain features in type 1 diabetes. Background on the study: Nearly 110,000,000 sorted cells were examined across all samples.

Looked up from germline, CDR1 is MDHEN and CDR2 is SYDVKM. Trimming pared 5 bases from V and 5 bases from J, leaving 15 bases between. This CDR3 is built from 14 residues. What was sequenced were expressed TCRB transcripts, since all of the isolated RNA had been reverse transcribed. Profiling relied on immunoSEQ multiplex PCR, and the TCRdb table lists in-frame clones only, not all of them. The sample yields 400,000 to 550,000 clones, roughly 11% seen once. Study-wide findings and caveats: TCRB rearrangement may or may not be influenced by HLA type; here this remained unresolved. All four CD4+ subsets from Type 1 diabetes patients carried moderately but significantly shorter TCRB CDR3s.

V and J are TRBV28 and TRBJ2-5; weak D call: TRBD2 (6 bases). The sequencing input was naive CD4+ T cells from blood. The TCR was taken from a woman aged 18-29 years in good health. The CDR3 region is CASSTPGGLETQYF. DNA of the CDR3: TGTGCCAGCAGTACCCCCGGAGGGCTCGAGACCCAGTACTTC.